A selection of T cell receptor beta chains follows, all from one sample in a study of human T cells and chemical hapten exposure. TCRdb called the RACE reads again in MiXCR, with one record for every CDR3 protein. The sample includes some 70,000 distinct CDR3 sequences, approximately 11% of them seen just once. This sample comprised whole blood, obtained in connection with sensitization to the hapten diphenylcyclopropenone (DPC). Source of these receptors: a woman in her fifties or sixties with alopecia areata. Some clones in this sample may be carry-over from other donors' samples. The CDR3 runs from the conserved cysteine through the conserved F or W. A D gene is named only where the DNA matches it firmly. Only part of the rows carry a size: once, few, many, or a class if the clone is expanded.

J: TRBJ2-2; V: TRBV5-1; D: TRBD2; size: many; length: 16; DNA: TGCGCCAGCAGCTTGGGGATAGCGGGAGCATCCGGGGAGCTGTTTTTT; CDR3: CASSLGIAGASGELFF
J: TRBJ1-1; V: TRBV6-6; D: -; size: many; length: 13; DNA: TGTGCCAGCAGCCGGGGCGGGCCAGGAGAAGCTTTCTTT; CDR3: CASSRGGPGEAFF
J: TRBJ1-5; V: TRBV19; D: -; size: many; length: 17; DNA: TGTGCCAGTAGTGGCCGGGACACAAGATATAGCAATCAGCCCCAGCATTTT; CDR3: CASSGRDTRYSNQPQHF
J: TRBJ1-2; V: TRBV6-2/TRBV6-3; D: TRBD1; size: many; length: 16; DNA: TGTGCCAGCAGGCCGGACGGGCCGCCACAGGGGCATGGCTACACCTTC; CDR3: CASRPDGPPQGHGYTF
J: TRBJ1-5; V: TRBV6-2/TRBV6-3; D: -; size: few; length: 18; DNA: TGTGCCAGCAGTACGTTAGGGGTTGGCAGGAGAAGCAATCAGCCCCAGCATTTT; CDR3: CASSTLGVGRRSNQPQHF
J: TRBJ2-3; V: TRBV27; D: TRBD2; size: -; length: 18; DNA: TGTGCCAGCAGTTTATCGGGGTGGACTAGCGGGAGCACAGATACGCAGTATTTT; CDR3: CASSLSGWTSGSTDTQYF
J: TRBJ1-1; V: TRBV5-6; D: -; size: -; length: 15; DNA: TGTGCCAGCAGCTTGGTGGGCAGGAGGAACACTGAAGCTTTCTTT; CDR3: CASSLVGRRNTEAFF
J: TRBJ2-7; V: TRBV24-1; D: -; size: few; length: 14; DNA: TGTGCCACCAGTGATCCGACTAGGCCGTACGAGCAGTACTTC; CDR3: CATSDPTRPYEQYF
J: TRBJ2-3; V: TRBV20-1; D: TRBD2; size: -; length: 16; DNA: TGCAGTGCTAGCCCGGGACTAGCGGGGGGGACAGATACGCAGTATTTT; CDR3: CSASPGLAGGTDTQYF
J: TRBJ2-2; V: TRBV20-1; D: -; size: many; length: 13; DNA: TGCAGTGCTAGCGGGCTGAACACCGGGGAGCTGTTTTTT; CDR3: CSASGLNTGELFF
J: TRBJ2-2; V: TRBV10-1; D: -; size: many; length: 11; DNA: TGCGCCAGCAGGGGGACCGGGGAGCTGTTTTTT; CDR3: CASRGTGELFF
J: TRBJ1-3; V: TRBV7-2; D: -; size: -; length: 15; DNA: TGTGCCAGCAGCTTACAGGGTCTCTCTGGAAACACCATATATTTT; CDR3: CASSLQGLSGNTIYF
J: TRBJ2-1; V: TRBV12-3/TRBV12-4; D: TRBD1; size: many; length: 15; DNA: TGTGCCAGCAGTTTAAGGGGACAGGGCTACAATGAGCAGTTCTTC; CDR3: CASSLRGQGYNEQFF
J: TRBJ2-7; V: TRBV21-1; D: -; size: few; length: 13; DNA: TGTGCCCCCCGAGGCCCAGGGCCCTACGAGCAGTACTTC; CDR3: CAPRGPGPYEQYF
J: TRBJ1-5; V: TRBV19; D: -; size: -; length: 15; DNA: TGTGCCAGTAACTCCAAGGCGGGGGTTCGACAGCCCCAGCATTTT; CDR3: CASNSKAGVRQPQHF
J: TRBJ1-4; V: TRBV12-3/TRBV12-4; D: TRBD1; size: many; length: 15; DNA: TGTGCCAGCAGTTGGGACAGCGGGGGGGCTGAAAAACTGTTTTTT; CDR3: CASSWDSGGAEKLFF
J: TRBJ1-1; V: TRBV21-1; D: -; size: -; length: 14; DNA: TGTGCCAGCAGCACCGACCCCTCGAACACTGAAGCTTTCTTT; CDR3: CASSTDPSNTEAFF
J: TRBJ2-7; V: TRBV12-3/TRBV12-4; D: TRBD1; size: many; length: 14; DNA: TGTGCCAGCAGTTTGGGGGACAGGTACTACGAGCAGTACTTC; CDR3: CASSLGDRYYEQYF
J: TRBJ1-1; V: TRBV7-9; D: -; size: few; length: 16; DNA: TGTGCCAGCAGCCCCACGAGTAGGGACATGAACACTGAAGCTTTCTTT; CDR3: CASSPTSRDMNTEAFF
J: TRBJ2-1; V: TRBV6-2/TRBV6-3; D: -; size: many; length: 12; DNA: TGTGCCAGCAGTTCCGGACACAATGAGCAGTTCTTC; CDR3: CASSSGHNEQFF
J: TRBJ1-6; V: TRBV7-2; D: -; size: many; length: 13; DNA: TGTGCCAGCAGCTCGAACAGGGTTTCACCCCTCCACTTT; CDR3: CASSSNRVSPLHF
J: TRBJ1-4; V: TRBV30; D: -; size: -; length: 12; DNA: TGTGCCTGGAGTGTACGGTTTGAAAAACTGTTTTTT; CDR3: CAWSVRFEKLFF
J: TRBJ1-3; V: TRBV6-1; D: -; size: many; length: 14; DNA: TGTGCCAGCAGACAGGGCCTCTCTGGAAACACCATATATTTT; CDR3: CASRQGLSGNTIYF
J: TRBJ1-5; V: TRBV12-3/TRBV12-4; D: -; size: -; length: 13; DNA: TGTGCCAGCAGTTTAGGTCTTCATCAGCCCCAGCATTTT; CDR3: CASSLGLHQPQHF
J: TRBJ2-4; V: TRBV25-1; D: -; size: few; length: 12; DNA: TGTGCCAGAGGACAAAACAAAAACATTCAGTACTTC; CDR3: CARGQNKNIQYF
J: TRBJ2-5; V: TRBV29-1; D: -; size: -; length: 13; DNA: TGCAGCGTGGAATTCGGGATGGGGGAGACCCAGTACTTC; CDR3: CSVEFGMGETQYF
J: TRBJ2-1; V: TRBV7-2; D: TRBD2; size: -; length: 16; DNA: TGTGCCAGCAGCTCTGTAGCGGGCAACTCCTACAATGAGCAGTTCTTC; CDR3: CASSSVAGNSYNEQFF
J: TRBJ2-3; V: TRBV14; D: -; size: -; length: 15; DNA: TGTGCCAGCAGCCAATGGCGGGGTTACACAGATACGCAGTATTTT; CDR3: CASSQWRGYTDTQYF
J: TRBJ1-2; V: TRBV6-2/TRBV6-3; D: -; size: -; length: 14; DNA: TGTGCCAGCAGTTACGCAGCAATTAACTATGGCTACACCTTC; CDR3: CASSYAAINYGYTF
J: TRBJ1-1; V: TRBV4-1; D: TRBD1; size: once; length: 16; DNA: TGCGCCAGCAGCCATGAGAACAGGGGGGGGAACACTGAAGCTTTCTTT; CDR3: CASSHENRGGNTEAFF
J: TRBJ1-4; V: TRBV29-1; D: -; size: -; length: 13; DNA: TGCAGCGTTGGACAGGCGACTAATGAAAAACTGTTTTTT; CDR3: CSVGQATNEKLFF
J: TRBJ1-4; V: TRBV4-3; D: -; size: many; length: 16; DNA: TGCGCCAGCAGCCCAGCAGGGAGGGGCGCTAATGAAAAACTGTTTTTT; CDR3: CASSPAGRGANEKLFF
J: TRBJ1-1; V: TRBV6-2/TRBV6-3; D: TRBD1; size: many; length: 15; DNA: TGTGCCAGCAGTCCACAGGGGTCTAGGGGCACTGAAGCTTTCTTT; CDR3: CASSPQGSRGTEAFF
J: TRBJ2-3; V: TRBV11-2; D: -; size: -; length: 17; DNA: TGTGCCAGCACTAAGAAGCTAGGACAGATCGTCGCAGATACGCAGTATTTT; CDR3: CASTKKLGQIVADTQYF
J: TRBJ1-2; V: TRBV20-1; D: TRBD1; size: few; length: 12; DNA: TGCAGTGCTAGCCAGGGGGCGAATGGCTACACCTTC; CDR3: CSASQGANGYTF
J: TRBJ2-1; V: TRBV20-1; D: TRBD2; size: -; length: 16; DNA: TGCAGTGCTCTTAAACTAGCGGGGAGCTCCTACAATGAGCAGTTCTTC; CDR3: CSALKLAGSSYNEQFF
J: TRBJ2-1; V: TRBV7-2; D: TRBD2; size: many; length: 17; DNA: TGTGCCAGCAGCTCCCCGCTACTAGCGATGGAGTTCAATGAGCAGTTCTTC; CDR3: CASSSPLLAMEFNEQFF
J: TRBJ2-3; V: TRBV7-3; D: -; size: -; length: 17; DNA: TGTGCCAGCAGCCGAGACACCGGGGCTAGCTTCCCAGATACGCAGTATTTT; CDR3: CASSRDTGASFPDTQYF
J: TRBJ2-2; V: TRBV7-9; D: -; size: many; length: 13; DNA: TGTGCCAGCAGCTTGGGTAACACCGGGGAGCTGTTTTTT; CDR3: CASSLGNTGELFF
J: TRBJ1-5; V: TRBV29-1; D: TRBD1; size: few; length: 13; DNA: TGCAGCGTCGGATGGACAGGGAGCCAGCCCCAGCATTTT; CDR3: CSVGWTGSQPQHF
J: TRBJ2-2; V: TRBV19; D: -; size: many; length: 16; DNA: TGTGCCAGTACCATGCTGAGGGCCGCTAACACCGGGGAGCTGTTTTTT; CDR3: CASTMLRAANTGELFF
J: TRBJ2-2; V: TRBV20-1; D: -; size: -; length: 12; DNA: TGCAGTGCCGTTCAGGGCAACAGGGAGCTGTTTTTT; CDR3: CSAVQGNRELFF
J: TRBJ2-7; V: TRBV6-1; D: -; size: many; length: 15; DNA: TGTGCCAGCAGTGTTGCCGAAGTCACCTACTACGAGCAGTACTTC; CDR3: CASSVAEVTYYEQYF
J: TRBJ2-1; V: TRBV11-3; D: TRBD1; size: few; length: 16; DNA: TGTGCCAGCAGCTTTACAACCGGGACAGGGTCCCAGGAGCAGTTCTTC; CDR3: CASSFTTGTGSQEQFF
J: TRBJ1-5; V: TRBV10-3; D: TRBD1; size: many; length: 15; DNA: TGTGCCATCAGTGGAACAGGGGGGGCATCTCAGCCCCAGCATTTT; CDR3: CAISGTGGASQPQHF
J: TRBJ2-4; V: TRBV20-1; D: -; size: many; length: 15; DNA: TGCAGTGCTAGAGGGGCGGGTTTAGCCAAAAACATTCAGTACTTC; CDR3: CSARGAGLAKNIQYF
J: TRBJ1-2; V: TRBV5-1; D: TRBD1; size: many; length: 14; DNA: TGCGCCAGCAGCCCAGACAGGGCTCACTATGGCTACACCTTC; CDR3: CASSPDRAHYGYTF
J: TRBJ2-2; V: TRBV4-1; D: -; size: few; length: 13; DNA: TGCGCCAGCAGATCAGACTCCTCCGGGGAGCTGTTTTTT; CDR3: CASRSDSSGELFF
J: TRBJ2-1; V: TRBV3-1; D: -; size: many; length: 13; DNA: TGTGCCAGCAGCCAAGCAATGGGAGCTGAGCAGTTCTTC; CDR3: CASSQAMGAEQFF
J: TRBJ1-5; V: TRBV7-9; D: TRBD1; size: many; length: 15; DNA: TGTGCCAGCAGCTTTGCAGGGGGAGGAAATCAGCCCCAGCATTTT; CDR3: CASSFAGGGNQPQHF
J: TRBJ2-2; V: TRBV23-1; D: TRBD2; size: -; length: 18; DNA: TGCGCCAGCAGCCGCGGGACTAGCGGGAGTCATTCGTCCGGGGAGCTGTTTTTT; CDR3: CASSRGTSGSHSSGELFF
J: TRBJ2-3; V: TRBV28; D: -; size: many; length: 14; DNA: TGTGCCAGCAGTTTGGACGAGAACACAGATACGCAGTATTTT; CDR3: CASSLDENTDTQYF
J: TRBJ2-3; V: TRBV12-3/TRBV12-4; D: TRBD2; size: -; length: 20; DNA: TGTGCCAGCAGACCACAACCCGGGACTAGCGGGAGGGGGTCAGGTGATACGCAGTATTTT; CDR3: CASRPQPGTSGRGSGDTQYF
J: TRBJ1-6; V: TRBV3-1; D: -; size: many; length: 15; DNA: TGTGCCAGCAGCCAGAGGGGAGGCATCTATTCACCCCTCCACTTT; CDR3: CASSQRGGIYSPLHF
J: TRBJ2-3; V: TRBV24-1; D: -; size: many; length: 16; DNA: TGTGCCACCAGTGATCATGGACGGACTAGCACAGATACGCAGTATTTT; CDR3: CATSDHGRTSTDTQYF
J: TRBJ2-2; V: TRBV9; D: -; size: -; length: 11; DNA: TGTGCCAGCGGACAGAACGGGGAGCTGTTTTTT; CDR3: CASGQNGELFF
J: TRBJ1-2; V: TRBV29-1; D: TRBD1; size: many; length: 14; DNA: TGCAGCGCCCAGGGGGCAGTTAATAACTATGGCTACACCTTC; CDR3: CSAQGAVNNYGYTF